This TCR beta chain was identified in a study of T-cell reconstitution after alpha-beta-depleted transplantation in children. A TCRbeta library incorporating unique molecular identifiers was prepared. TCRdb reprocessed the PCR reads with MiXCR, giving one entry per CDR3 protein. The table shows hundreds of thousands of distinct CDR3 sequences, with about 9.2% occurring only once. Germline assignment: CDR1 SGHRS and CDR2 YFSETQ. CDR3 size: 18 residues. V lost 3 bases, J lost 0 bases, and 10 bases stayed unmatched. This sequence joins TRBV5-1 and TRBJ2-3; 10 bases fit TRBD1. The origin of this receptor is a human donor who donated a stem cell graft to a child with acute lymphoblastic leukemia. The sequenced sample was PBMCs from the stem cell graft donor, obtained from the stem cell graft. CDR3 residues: CASSSRPTDRGSTDTQYF. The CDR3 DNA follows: TGCGCCAGCAGCTCAAGGCCCACGGACAGGGGGAGCACAGATACGCAGTATTTT.